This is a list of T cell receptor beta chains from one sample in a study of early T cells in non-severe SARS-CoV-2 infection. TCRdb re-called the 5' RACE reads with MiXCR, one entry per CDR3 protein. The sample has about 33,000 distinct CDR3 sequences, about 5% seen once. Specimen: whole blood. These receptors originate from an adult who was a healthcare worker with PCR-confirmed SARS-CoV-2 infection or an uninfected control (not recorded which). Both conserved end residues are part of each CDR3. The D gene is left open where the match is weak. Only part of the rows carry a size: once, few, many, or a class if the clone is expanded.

TGTGCCAGCAGTTTATTTGGTGGACAGAGAATAGCTGGAAACACCATATATTTT	CASSLFGGQRIAGNTIYF	TRBV28	18	medium-sized	TRBJ1-3	.
TGCGCCAGCAGCCCCGGACAGGGGCCCTATGGCTACACCTTC	CASSPGQGPYGYTF	TRBV5-1	14	many	TRBJ1-2	TRBD1
TGTGCCAGCATCCGGGGGGTGGAGGGGACCCAGTACTTC	CASIRGVEGTQYF	TRBV7-8	13	many	TRBJ2-5	TRBD2
TGCAGCGTCGGAACCTCCTTGGCGGGCACCGGGGAGCTGTTTTTT	CSVGTSLAGTGELFF	TRBV29-1	15	.	TRBJ2-2	.
TGTGCCAGCAGCCCGGTTGTAGGTCAAGAGAATGAGCAGTTCTTC	CASSPVVGQENEQFF	TRBV7-3	15	many	TRBJ2-1	.
TGTGCCAGCAGCCCCCGGGACAGGGACAATGAGCAGTTCTTC	CASSPRDRDNEQFF	TRBV3-1	14	many	TRBJ2-1	TRBD1
TGCAGTGCTAGCCCGCCGGGACAGGGAATCATCTATGGCTACACCTTC	CSASPPGQGIIYGYTF	TRBV20-1	16	many	TRBJ1-2	TRBD1
TGCAGTGCTGCCCTCCCCTGGACTAGCGGGGGGGCCGATACGCAGTATTTT	CSAALPWTSGGADTQYF	TRBV20-1	17	many	TRBJ2-3	TRBD2
TGCAGTGCTAGAGATGGAGCTAGCGGGGGACTCAATGAGCAGTTCTTC	CSARDGASGGLNEQFF	TRBV20-1	16	many	TRBJ2-1	TRBD2
TGCAGCTTTACCGGAACAGGGACCTACGAGCAGTACTTC	CSFTGTGTYEQYF	TRBV29-1	13	many	TRBJ2-7	.
TGTGCCAGCAGCTTACGAGGGGGGAACCAAGAGACCCAGTACTTC	CASSLRGGNQETQYF	TRBV7-2	15	many	TRBJ2-5	.
TGTGCCAGCAGCTTGATCGGGGCCTCCTACGAGCAGTACTTC	CASSLIGASYEQYF	TRBV5-6	14	many	TRBJ2-7	.
TGTGCCAGCTCATCCGACCTACTCAATCAGCCCCAGCATTTT	CASSSDLLNQPQHF	TRBV6-2/TRBV6-3	14	many	TRBJ1-5	.
TGTGCCAGTAGTATAGCGGCAGGGACGAATCAGCCCCAGCATTTT	CASSIAAGTNQPQHF	TRBV19	15	many	TRBJ1-5	.
TGTGCCATCAGTGCTTGGCAGGGAGGAACAGATACGCAGTATTTT	CAISAWQGGTDTQYF	TRBV10-3	15	many	TRBJ2-3	.
TGCAGCGTTGGGCGGACAGGGGAAGGCGAGCAGTACTTC	CSVGRTGEGEQYF	TRBV29-1	13	.	TRBJ2-7	TRBD1
TGCGCCAGCAGCTTGGCCCTGACAGGGGAGCAAGAGACCCAGTACTTC	CASSLALTGEQETQYF	TRBV5-1	16	many	TRBJ2-5	TRBD1
TGTGCCAGCAGCTCAGGGATTCTCAACACCGGGGAGCTGTTTTTT	CASSSGILNTGELFF	TRBV7-2	15	few	TRBJ2-2	.